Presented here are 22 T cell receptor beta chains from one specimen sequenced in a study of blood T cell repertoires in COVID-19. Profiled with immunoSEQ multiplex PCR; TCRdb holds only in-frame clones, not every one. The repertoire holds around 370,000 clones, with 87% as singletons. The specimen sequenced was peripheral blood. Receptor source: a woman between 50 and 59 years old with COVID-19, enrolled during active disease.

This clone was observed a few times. The CDR3 is CASSPSRGYEQYF. In DNA form, the CDR3 reads TGTGCCAGCAGCCCATCCCGGGGGTACGAGCAGTACTTC. V gene TRBV9 combines with J gene TRBJ2-7; possible D gene TRBD2, 6 bases. Germline V gene sequence: CDR1 SGDLS, CDR2 YYNGEE. CDR3 size: 13 residues. V was cut by 4 bases and J by 4 bases, with 12 bases left in between.

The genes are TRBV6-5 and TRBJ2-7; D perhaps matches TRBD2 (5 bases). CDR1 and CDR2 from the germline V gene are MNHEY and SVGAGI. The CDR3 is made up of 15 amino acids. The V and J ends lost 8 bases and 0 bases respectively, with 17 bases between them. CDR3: CASCLRTEASYEQYF. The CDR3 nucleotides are TGTGCCAGCTGTTTGAGGACGGAGGCCTCCTACGAGCAGTACTTC.

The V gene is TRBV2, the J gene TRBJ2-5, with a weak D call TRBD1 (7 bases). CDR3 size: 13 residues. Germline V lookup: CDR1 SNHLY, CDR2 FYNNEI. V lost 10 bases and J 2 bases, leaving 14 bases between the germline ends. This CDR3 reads CATARGVQETQYF. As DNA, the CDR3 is TGTGCCACGGCCAGGGGGGTACAAGAGACCCAGTACTTC.

The CDR3 DNA follows: TGTGCTAGTGGTTTGATACGATCGTTTTTAGCTAACTATGGCTACACCTTC. Encoded protein: CASGLIRSFLANYGYTF. J is TRBJ1-2 and V is TRBV12-5; D ambiguous. The CDR3 runs 17 residues. Germline V gene data show CDR1 as LGHNT and CDR2 as FRNRAP. Trimming left V 2 bases short and J 0 bases short, with 16 bases between. The entire variable domain, with the rest obtained from reference TRBV12-5 and TRBJ1-2, is as follows: DARVTQTPRHKVTEMGQEVTMRCQPILGHNTVFWYRQTMMQGLELLAYFRNRAPLDDSGMPKDRFSAEMPDATLATLKIQPSEPRDSAVYFCASGLIRSFLANYGYTFGSGTRLTVV.

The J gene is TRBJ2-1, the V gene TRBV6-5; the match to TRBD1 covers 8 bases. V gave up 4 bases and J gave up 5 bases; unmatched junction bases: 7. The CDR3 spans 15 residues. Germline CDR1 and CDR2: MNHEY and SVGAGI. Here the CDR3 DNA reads TGTGCCAGCAGTTCAAGTGGGACAGGAAACAATGAGCAGTTCTTC. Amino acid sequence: CASSSSGTGNNEQFF.

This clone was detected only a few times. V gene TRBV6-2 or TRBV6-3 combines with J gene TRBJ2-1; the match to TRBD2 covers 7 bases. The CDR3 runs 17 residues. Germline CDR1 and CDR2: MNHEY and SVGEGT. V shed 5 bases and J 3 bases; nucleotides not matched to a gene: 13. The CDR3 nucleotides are TGTGCCAGCAGTAGGCGCCCAGGCGGGAGTTACTACAATGAGCAGTTCTTC. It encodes CASSRRPGGSYYNEQFF.

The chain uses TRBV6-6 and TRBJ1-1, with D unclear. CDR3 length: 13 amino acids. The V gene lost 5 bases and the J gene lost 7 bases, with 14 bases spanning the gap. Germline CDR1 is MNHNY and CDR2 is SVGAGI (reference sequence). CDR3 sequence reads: CASSRSGSLEAFF. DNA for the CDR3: TGTGCCAGCAGTCGATCCGGGTCACTTGAAGCTTTCTTT.

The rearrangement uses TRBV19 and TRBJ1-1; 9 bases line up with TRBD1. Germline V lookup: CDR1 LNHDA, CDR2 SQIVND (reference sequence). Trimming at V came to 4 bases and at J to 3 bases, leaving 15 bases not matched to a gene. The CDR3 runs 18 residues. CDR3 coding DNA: TGTGCCAGTAGTAGAAGAGTGGGCTACAGGGGGCAGGACACTGAAGCTTTCTTT. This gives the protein CASSRRVGYRGQDTEAFF.

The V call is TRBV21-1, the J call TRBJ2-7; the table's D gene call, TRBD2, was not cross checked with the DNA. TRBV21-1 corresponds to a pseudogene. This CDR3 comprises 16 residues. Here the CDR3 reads CASSKARRREEYEQYF. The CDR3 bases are TGTGCCAGCAGCAAAGCCCGGAGGCGGGAGGAATACGAGCAGTACTTC.

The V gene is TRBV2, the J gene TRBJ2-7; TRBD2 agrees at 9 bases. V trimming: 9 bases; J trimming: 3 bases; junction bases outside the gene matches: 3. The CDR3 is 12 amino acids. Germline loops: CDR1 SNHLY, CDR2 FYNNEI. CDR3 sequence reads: CASSGRGYEQYF. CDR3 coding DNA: TGTGCCAGTAGCGGGAGAGGCTACGAGCAGTACTTC.

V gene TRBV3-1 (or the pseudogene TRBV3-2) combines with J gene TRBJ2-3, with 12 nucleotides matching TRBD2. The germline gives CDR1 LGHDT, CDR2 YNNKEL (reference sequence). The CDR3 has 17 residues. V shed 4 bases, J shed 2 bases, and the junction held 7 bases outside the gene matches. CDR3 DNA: TGTGCCAGCAGCCCTACCCGACTAGCGGGGGCCACAGATACGCAGTATTTT. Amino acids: CASSPTRLAGATDTQYF.

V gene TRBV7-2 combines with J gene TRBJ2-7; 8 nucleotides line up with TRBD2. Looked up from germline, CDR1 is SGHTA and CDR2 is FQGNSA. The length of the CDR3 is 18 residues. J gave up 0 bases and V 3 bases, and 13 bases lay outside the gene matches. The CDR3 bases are TGTGCCAGCAGCTTGTATGGTCCGGGAGGGTCGAGCTCCTACGAGCAGTACTTC. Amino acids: CASSLYGPGGSSSYEQYF.

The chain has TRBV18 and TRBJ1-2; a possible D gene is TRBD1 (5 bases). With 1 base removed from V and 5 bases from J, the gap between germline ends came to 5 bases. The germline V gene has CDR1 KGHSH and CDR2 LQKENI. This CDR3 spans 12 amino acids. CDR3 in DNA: TGTGCCAGCTCACCACAGGGGTATGGCTACACCTTC. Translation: CASSPQGYGYTF.

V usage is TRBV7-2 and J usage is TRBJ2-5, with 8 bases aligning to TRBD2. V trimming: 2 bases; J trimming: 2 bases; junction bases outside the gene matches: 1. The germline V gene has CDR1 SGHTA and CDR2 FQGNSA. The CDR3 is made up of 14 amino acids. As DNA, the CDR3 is TGTGCCAGCAGCTTAATAGCGGGACAAGAGACCCAGTACTTC. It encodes CASSLIAGQETQYF.

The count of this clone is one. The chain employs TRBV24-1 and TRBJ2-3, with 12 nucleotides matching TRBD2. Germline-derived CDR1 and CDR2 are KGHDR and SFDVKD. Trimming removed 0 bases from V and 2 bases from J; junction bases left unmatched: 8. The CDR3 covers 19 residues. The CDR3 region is CATSDLSGGLAGFTDTQYF. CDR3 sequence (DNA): TGTGCCACCAGTGATTTGTCGGGGGGACTAGCGGGCTTCACAGATACGCAGTATTTT.

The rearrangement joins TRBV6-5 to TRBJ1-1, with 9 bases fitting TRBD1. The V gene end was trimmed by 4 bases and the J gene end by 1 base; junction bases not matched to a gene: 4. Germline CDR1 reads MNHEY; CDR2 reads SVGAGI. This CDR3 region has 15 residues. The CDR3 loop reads CASSSRTGANTEAFF. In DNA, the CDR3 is TGTGCCAGCAGTTCACGGACAGGGGCGAACACTGAAGCTTTCTTT.

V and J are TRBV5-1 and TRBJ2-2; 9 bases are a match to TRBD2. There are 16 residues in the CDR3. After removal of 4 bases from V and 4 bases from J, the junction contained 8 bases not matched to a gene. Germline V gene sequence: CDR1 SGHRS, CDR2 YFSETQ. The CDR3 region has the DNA TGCGCCAGCAGCCCAGCGGGAGGTGGCGGCACCGGGGAGCTGTTTTTT. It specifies CASSPAGGGGTGELFF.

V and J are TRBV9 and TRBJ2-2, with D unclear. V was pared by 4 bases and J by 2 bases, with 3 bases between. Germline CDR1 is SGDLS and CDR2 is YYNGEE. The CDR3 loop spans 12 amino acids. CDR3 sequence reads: CASSLNTGELFF. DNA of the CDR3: TGTGCCAGCAGCCTTAACACCGGGGAGCTGTTTTTT.

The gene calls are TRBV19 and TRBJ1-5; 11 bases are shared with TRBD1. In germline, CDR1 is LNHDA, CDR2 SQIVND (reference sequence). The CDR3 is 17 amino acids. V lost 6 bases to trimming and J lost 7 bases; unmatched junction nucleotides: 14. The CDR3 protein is CASSSGQGARLGQPQHF. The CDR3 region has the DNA TGTGCCAGTAGCAGCGGACAGGGGGCGCGTCTTGGGCAGCCCCAGCATTTT.

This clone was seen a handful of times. The CDR3 loop is CASKTGLYSPLHF. Written as DNA, the CDR3 is TGTGCCAGCAAGACAGGGTTATATTCACCCCTCCACTTT. This chain connects TRBV6-5 to TRBJ1-6; TRBD1 agrees at 7 bases. The J segment lost 8 bases and the V segment lost 7 bases, leaving 5 bases of the junction unmatched. CDR1 MNHEY and CDR2 SVGAGI come from the germline V gene. This CDR3 contains 13 residues.

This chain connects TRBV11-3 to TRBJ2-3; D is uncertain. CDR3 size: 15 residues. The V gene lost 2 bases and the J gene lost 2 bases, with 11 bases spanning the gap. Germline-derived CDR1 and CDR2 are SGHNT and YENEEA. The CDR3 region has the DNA TGTGCCAGCAGCTTAACCAGGTCATTCACAGATACGCAGTATTTT. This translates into CASSLTRSFTDTQYF. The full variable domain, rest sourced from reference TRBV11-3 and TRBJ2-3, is EAGVVQSPRYKIIEKKQPVAFWCNPISGHNTLYWYLQNLGQGPELLIRYENEEAVDDSQLPKDRFSAERLKGVDSTLKIQPAELGDSAVYLCASSLTRSFTDTQYFGPGTRLTVL.

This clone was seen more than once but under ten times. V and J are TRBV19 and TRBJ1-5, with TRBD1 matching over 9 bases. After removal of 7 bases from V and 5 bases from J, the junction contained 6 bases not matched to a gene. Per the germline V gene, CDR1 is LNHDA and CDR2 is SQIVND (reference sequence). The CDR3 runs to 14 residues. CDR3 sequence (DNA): TGTGCCAGTATAGTACAGGGGGCCCATCAGCCCCAGCATTTT. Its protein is CASIVQGAHQPQHF.